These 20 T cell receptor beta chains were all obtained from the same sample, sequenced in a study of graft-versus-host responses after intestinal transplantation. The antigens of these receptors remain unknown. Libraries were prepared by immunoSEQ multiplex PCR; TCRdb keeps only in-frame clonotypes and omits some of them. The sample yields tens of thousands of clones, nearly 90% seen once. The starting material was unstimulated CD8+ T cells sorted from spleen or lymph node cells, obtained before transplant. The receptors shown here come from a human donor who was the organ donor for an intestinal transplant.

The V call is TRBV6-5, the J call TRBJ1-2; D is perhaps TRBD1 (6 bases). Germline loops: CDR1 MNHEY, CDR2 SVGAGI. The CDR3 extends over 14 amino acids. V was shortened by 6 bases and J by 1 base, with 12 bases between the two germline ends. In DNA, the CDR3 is TGTGCCAGCAGCAACGGACAGTTTAACTATGGCTACACCTTC. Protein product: CASSNGQFNYGYTF.

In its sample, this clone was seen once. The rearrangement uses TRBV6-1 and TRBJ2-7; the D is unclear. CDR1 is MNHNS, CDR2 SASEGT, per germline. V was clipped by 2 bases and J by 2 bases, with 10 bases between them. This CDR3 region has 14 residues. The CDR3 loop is CASSELGSAYEQYV. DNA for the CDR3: TGTGCCAGCAGTGAATTGGGCTCGGCCTACGAGCAGTACGTC.

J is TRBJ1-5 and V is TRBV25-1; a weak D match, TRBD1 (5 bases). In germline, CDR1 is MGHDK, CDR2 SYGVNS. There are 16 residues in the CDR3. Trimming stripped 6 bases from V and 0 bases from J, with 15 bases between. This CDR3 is CASRILGGGSNQPQHF. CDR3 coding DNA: TGTGCCAGCAGGATCCTGGGGGGGGGTAGCAATCAGCCCCAGCATTTT.

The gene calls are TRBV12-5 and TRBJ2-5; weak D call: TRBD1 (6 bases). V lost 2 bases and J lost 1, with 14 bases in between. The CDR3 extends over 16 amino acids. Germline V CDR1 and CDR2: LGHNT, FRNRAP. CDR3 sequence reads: CASGLLPTGLQETQYF. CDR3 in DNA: TGTGCTAGTGGTTTGCTCCCGACAGGCCTCCAAGAGACCCAGTACTTC.

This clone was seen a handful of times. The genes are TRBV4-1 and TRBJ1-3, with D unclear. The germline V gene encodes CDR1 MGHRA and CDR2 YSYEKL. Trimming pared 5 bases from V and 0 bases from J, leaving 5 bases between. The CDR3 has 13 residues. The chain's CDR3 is CASSVYSGNTIYF. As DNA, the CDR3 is TGCGCCAGCAGCGTCTACTCTGGAAACACCATATATTTT.

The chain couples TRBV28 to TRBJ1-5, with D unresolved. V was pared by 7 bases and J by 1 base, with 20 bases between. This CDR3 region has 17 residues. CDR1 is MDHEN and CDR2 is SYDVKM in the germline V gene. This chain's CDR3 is CASTPAGGQVSNQPQHF. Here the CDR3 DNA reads TGTGCCAGCACCCCGGCGGGTGGCCAGGTGAGCAATCAGCCCCAGCATTTT.

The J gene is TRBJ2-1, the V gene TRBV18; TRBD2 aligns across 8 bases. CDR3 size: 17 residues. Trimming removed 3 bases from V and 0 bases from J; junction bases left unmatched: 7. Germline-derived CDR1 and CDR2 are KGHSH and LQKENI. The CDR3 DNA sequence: TGTGCCAGCTCACCCCCCGCGAGCGGGGGCTCCTACAATGAGCAGTTCTTC. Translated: CASSPPASGGSYNEQFF.

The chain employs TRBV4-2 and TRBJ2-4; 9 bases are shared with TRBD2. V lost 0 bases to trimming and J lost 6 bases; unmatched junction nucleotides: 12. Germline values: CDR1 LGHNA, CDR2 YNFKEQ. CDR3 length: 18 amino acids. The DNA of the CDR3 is TGTGCCAGCAGCCAAGAAATGGGTAGCGGGGGAGAGGGAAACATTCAGTACTTC. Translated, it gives CASSQEMGSGGEGNIQYF.

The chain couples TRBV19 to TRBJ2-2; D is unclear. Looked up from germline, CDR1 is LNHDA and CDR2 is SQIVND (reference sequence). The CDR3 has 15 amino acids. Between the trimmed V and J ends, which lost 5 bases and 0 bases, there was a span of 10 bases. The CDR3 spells CASSFTYANTGELFF. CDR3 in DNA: TGTGCCAGTAGTTTCACTTACGCGAACACCGGGGAGCTGTTTTTT.

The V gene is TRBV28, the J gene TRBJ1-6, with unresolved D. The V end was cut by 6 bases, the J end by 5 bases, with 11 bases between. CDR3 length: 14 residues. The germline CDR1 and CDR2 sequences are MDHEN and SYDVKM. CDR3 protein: CASSLTPDNSPLHF. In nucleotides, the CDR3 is TGTGCCAGCAGCCTAACTCCGGATAATTCACCCCTCCACTTT.

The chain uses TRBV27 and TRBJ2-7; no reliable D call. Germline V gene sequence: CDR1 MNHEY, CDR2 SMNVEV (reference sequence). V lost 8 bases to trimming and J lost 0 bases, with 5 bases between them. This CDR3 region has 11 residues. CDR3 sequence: CASQDSYEQYV. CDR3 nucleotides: TGTGCCAGCCAGGACTCCTACGAGCAGTACGTC.

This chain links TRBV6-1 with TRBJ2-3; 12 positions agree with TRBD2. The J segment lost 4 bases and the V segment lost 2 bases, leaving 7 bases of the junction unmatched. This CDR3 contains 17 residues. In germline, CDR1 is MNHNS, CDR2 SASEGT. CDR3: CASSELAGGQGSDTQYF. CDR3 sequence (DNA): TGTGCCAGCAGTGAACTAGCGGGGGGGCAGGGGTCAGATACGCAGTATTTT.

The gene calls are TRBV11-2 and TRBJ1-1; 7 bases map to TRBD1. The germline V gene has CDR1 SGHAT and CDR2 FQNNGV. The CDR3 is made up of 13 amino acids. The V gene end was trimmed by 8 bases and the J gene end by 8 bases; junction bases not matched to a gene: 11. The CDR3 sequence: CASWTSGQPEAFF. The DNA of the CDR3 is TGTGCCAGCTGGACTTCGGGACAGCCGGAAGCTTTCTTT.

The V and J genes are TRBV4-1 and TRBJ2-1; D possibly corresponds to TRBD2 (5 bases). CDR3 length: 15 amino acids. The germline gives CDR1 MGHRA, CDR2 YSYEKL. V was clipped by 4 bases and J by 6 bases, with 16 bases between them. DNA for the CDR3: TGCGCCAGCAGCCCACGGACTCCACGTCTCAATGAGCAGTTCTTC. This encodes CASSPRTPRLNEQFF.

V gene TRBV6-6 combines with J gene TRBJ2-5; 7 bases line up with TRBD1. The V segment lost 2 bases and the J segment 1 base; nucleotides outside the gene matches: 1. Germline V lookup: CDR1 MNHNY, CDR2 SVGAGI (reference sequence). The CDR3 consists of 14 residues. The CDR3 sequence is CASSYKGAQETQYF. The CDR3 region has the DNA TGTGCCAGCAGTTACAAGGGGGCCCAAGAGACCCAGTACTTC.

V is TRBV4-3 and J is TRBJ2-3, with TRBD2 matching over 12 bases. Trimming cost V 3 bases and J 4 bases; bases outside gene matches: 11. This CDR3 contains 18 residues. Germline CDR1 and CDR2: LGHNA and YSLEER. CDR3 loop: CASSHQFRLAGAPDTQYF. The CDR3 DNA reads TGCGCCAGCAGCCACCAGTTCAGACTAGCGGGGGCCCCAGATACGCAGTATTTT.

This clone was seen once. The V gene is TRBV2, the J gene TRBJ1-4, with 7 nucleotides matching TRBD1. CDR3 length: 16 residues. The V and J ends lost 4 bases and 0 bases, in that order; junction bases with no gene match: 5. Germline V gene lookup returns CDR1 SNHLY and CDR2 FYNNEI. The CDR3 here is CASSAGQRATNEKLFF. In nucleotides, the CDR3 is TGTGCCAGCAGTGCGGGACAGCGTGCAACTAATGAAAAACTGTTTTTT.

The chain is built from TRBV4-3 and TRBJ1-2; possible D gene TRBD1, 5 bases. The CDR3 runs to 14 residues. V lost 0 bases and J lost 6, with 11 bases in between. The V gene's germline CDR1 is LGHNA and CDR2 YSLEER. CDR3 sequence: CASSQDSGGDGYTF. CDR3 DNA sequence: TGCGCCAGCAGCCAAGATTCCGGAGGGGATGGCTACACCTTC.

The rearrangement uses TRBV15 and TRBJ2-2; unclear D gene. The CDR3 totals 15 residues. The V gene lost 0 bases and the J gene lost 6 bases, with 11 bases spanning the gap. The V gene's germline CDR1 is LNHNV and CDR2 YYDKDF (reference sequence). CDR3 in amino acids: CATSRDSGLAGELFF. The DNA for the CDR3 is TGTGCCACCAGCAGAGATTCCGGGTTGGCCGGGGAGCTGTTTTTT. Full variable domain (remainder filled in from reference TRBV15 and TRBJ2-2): DAMVIQNPRYQVTQFGKPVTLSCSQTLNHNVMYWYQQKSSQAPKLLFHYYDKDFNNEADTPDNFQSRRPNTSFCFLDIRSPGLGDTAMYLCATSRDSGLAGELFFGEGSRLTVL.

CDR3 sequence: CASSAQGSSYNSPLHF. For the CDR3, the DNA is TGCGCCAGCAGCGCACAGGGGAGCTCCTATAATTCACCCCTCCACTTT. J is TRBJ1-6 and V is TRBV4-1; 7 bases align to TRBD1. CDR1 is MGHRA and CDR2 is YSYEKL in the germline V gene. This CDR3 has 16 residues. Germline trimming cut 5 bases from V and 0 bases from J; bases unmatched to any gene: 4.